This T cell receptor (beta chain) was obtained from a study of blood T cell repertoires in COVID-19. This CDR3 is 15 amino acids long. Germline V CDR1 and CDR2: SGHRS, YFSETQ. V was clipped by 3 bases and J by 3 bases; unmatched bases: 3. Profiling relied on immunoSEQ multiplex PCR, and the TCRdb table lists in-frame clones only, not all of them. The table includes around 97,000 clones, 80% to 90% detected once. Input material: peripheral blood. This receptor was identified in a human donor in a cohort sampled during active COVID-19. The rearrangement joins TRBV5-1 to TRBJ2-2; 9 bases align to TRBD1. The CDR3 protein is CASSSDRGYTGELFF. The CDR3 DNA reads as TGCGCCAGCAGCTCGGACAGGGGTTACACCGGGGAGCTGTTTTTT.